This T cell receptor (beta chain) was captured by sequencing in a study of technical replicates of blood from a few donors. Germline assignment: CDR1 SGHRS and CDR2 YFSETQ. The CDR3 has 14 amino acids. The V end lost 0 bases, the J end lost 4 bases, and 11 bases lay between the germline ends. Here immunoSEQ multiplex PCR was the method, and the copy in TCRdb shows in-frame clones only, minus some. The data hold 65,000 to 95,000 clones, with roughly 93% observed a single time. This chain joins TRBV5-1 and TRBJ2-7; D is perhaps TRBD2 (6 bases). Sequencing was performed on T cells isolated from PBMCs. The sequence was collected from a human donor in good health. The CDR3 region has the DNA TGCGCCAGCAGCTTGGTTGTGGGACTTTACGAGCAGTACTTC. This encodes CASSLVVGLYEQYF.